This T cell receptor beta chain came from a study of cytomegalovirus exposure and HLA in healthy donors. Trimming cost V 4 bases and J 2 bases; bases outside gene matches: 6. Per germline, CDR1 GTSNPN and CDR2 SVGIG (reference sequence). This CDR3 comprises 15 residues. A multiplex PCR was run with 60 Vbeta primers and 13 Jbeta primers. Sequencing was performed with immunoSEQ multiplex PCR; in TCRdb, only in-frame clones are kept and a portion is missing. The table records 120,000 or so clones, 80% of them present only once. While unrecorded immune exposures were likely, the donors were nominally healthy when sampled.

V and J are TRBV30 and TRBJ1-3, with 9 positions matching TRBD1. This sequence originates from a man aged 40-50 years in good health and CMV-seronegative. The sequenced sample consisted of PBMCs. The CDR3 region has the DNA TGTGCCTGGATTCCGACAGGGGGGACTGGAAACACCATATATTTT. Protein: CAWIPTGGTGNTIYF.